This TCR beta chain appears in the sequencing data of a study of blood T cells in healthy people across ages. General study findings and limits: PBMCs that were unsorted prevented a conclusive naive versus antigen-experienced comparison.

RNA extraction gave at least 5 micrograms of total RNA per sample. A second PCR, run for roughly 7 to 12 cycles, used a sample-barcoded 5' primer plus a J-beta primer mix. All samples gave at least 2.5 million CDR3-containing paired-end reads. TCRdb re-called the 5' RACE reads through MiXCR, storing one row per CDR3 protein. The repertoire holds 1,800,000 or so distinct CDR3 sequences, 35% to 50% seen once, with roughly 23% in the top ten. Points on this clonotype: Its antigen is not identified.

The CDR3 contains 16 residues. Germline assignment: CDR1 KGHDR and CDR2 SFDVKD. After removal of 3 bases from V and 0 bases from J, the junction contained 4 bases not matched to a gene. The sequence derives from a human donor in good health. This chain links TRBV24-1 with TRBJ2-3; TRBD1 matches at 8 bases. The specimen was blood. The CDR3 DNA reads TGTGCCACCAGTGATGGGACAGGCCTCAGCACAGATACGCAGTATTTT. It is translated as CATSDGTGLSTDTQYF.